Detailed here is one T cell receptor (beta chain). This clone's antigen is unknown. One base away there is no much larger clone; base qualities are not given. The library was prepared using 5' RACE. Sequencing relied on an Illumina HiSeq 2500. A second PCR of roughly 7 to 11 cycles was performed with a sample-barcoded 5' primer and a J-beta primer mix. Each TCR beta cDNA molecule received a unique molecular identifier from a template-switch 5' adaptor carrying 12 random nucleotides. Each sample yielded at least 2.5 million CDR3-containing paired-end reads. First-strand cDNA was synthesized from all RNA with the Mint cDNA synthesis kit, primed by a TRBC-specific oligonucleotide. Following uracil-DNA glycosylase treatment, all cDNA underwent a first 18-cycle PCR with the universal primers M1SS and BC2_uni_R. In the original analysis: Each sample was normalized by randomly selecting 1 million high-quality reads, each carrying a distinct molecular identifier. Instead of being binned into consensus sequences, reads with shared molecular identifiers were discarded. MiTCR, with a Q25 quality threshold and the strictest error-elimination algorithm, was used for CDR3 identification, clonotype clustering and error correction. A nonparametric unseen species model with Euler transformation was used to estimate lower-bound total TCR beta diversity. The raw public data were reprocessed by TCRdb itself: fastp quality trimming at Q25, MiXCR clonotype calling, in-frame beta chains only. Each entry is one CDR3 protein sequence, shown with its most common DNA and genes. TCRdb assigned the V and J calls; the authors' analysis was not used. The sample table records around 1,000,000 distinct CDR3 sequences; around 25% of these occur just once. The ten largest clones capture about 0.69% of the sample.

The source of the sample is a study of blood T cells in healthy people across ages (dated by TCRdb to between 2015 and 2016). With regard to the full study: In model experiments, template switching captured about one uniquely barcoded TCR beta cDNA molecule for every two T cells. The study measured age-related changes in TCR beta repertoire diversity using deep sequencing normalized with unique cDNA molecular identifiers. Four age groups were formed from the donors: young (average approximately 16 years), middle-aged (more than 35), aged (more than 55) and long-lived (about 75). Two additional independent replicas of 1 million unique cDNA reads from the same blood draw were analyzed for two donors (one aged 18 to 30 and one aged 80 or older). Results and caveats for the whole study, not just this receptor: Conclusive comparison of naive and antigen-experienced compartments was prevented by the profiling of bulk unsorted PBMCs. Total diversity estimates from one million sequenced T cells were considered lower bounds and underestimates. Compared with the aged group, the long-lived group had more naive CD4+ T cells, fewer expanded clones and increased TCR diversity, a pattern suggesting age selection. As age increased, observed TCR beta diversity per million T cells dropped in a roughly linear way, and a significant reduction was already evident by age 40. A strong correlation was found between observed TCR beta diversity and the percentage of naive T cells measured by flow cytometry. Because donor CMV infection status was unknown, age-related changes in expanded clonotypes were potentially confounded.

CDR1 and CDR2 were assigned from the germline V gene as SGHTA and FQGNSA. There are 17 amino acids in the CDR3, from cysteine to phenylalanine inclusive. Only the CDR3 part of the read is kept: 51 bases, read in frame from the first base. Trimming leaves V shorter by 1 base and J shorter by 3 bases, with the junction holding 10 bases beyond the gene matches. Systemically healthy Caucasian individuals from Russia, 39 in total and aged roughly 6 to 100 years, were included as donors. Each donor gave ten milliliters of peripheral blood, collected into EDTA-treated Vacutainer tubes. Ficoll-Paque density-gradient centrifugation was used to isolate PBMCs, with at least 6.5 million per sample. Total RNA was extracted from PBMCs with Trizol reagent, with at least 5.5 micrograms obtained per sample. Naive CD45RAhigh/CD27high T cell percentages were measured by flow cytometry on a PBMC aliquot from every donor.

Separately, the same data were catalogued under a study of T cells of mothers and their children. The second study's authors report: Nine systemically healthy Caucasian individuals served as donors, namely three mothers together with their six children. cDNA synthesis consumed the entire amount of extracted RNA, loaded at approximately 1.6 ug RNA in each 15 ul reaction. In the second PCR, the M1S primer introduced both the sample barcodes and 2-4 random nucleotides. Each mother yielded over 10 million TCR beta CDR3 reads and each child 2.5 million to 3 million reads. TCR recombination output is similarly shaped by thymic selection in related and unrelated pairs, with a minor effect exerted by inherited differences. Normalized repertoire overlap was always found to be slightly, but never significantly, higher in related mother-child pairs than in unrelated mother-child pairs. No persistent microchimeric T cell clones were detected, at a sensitivity of roughly 100 clones per million clonotypes. Deep NGS was used in the study to compare the TCR beta repertoires of mothers and children and to look for features that separate related mother-child pairs from unrelated individuals. Mothers averaged about 37 +/- 4 years of age and children averaged about 10 +/- 4 years. Libraries were sequenced on Illumina HiSeq 2000 with 100+100 nt paired-end reads after adapter ligation with NEBNext reagents. To prevent cross-contamination, the mother and child libraries were prepared one month apart and sequenced in separate runs. For each donor, somewhere between roughly 500,000 and 2,100,000 distinct TCR beta clonotypes were identified. Naive TCR beta clonotypes were estimated from low-frequency clonotypes matched to each donor's FACS-determined naive share, without sorting.

The V and J segments used are TRBV7-2 and TRBJ2-5; 8 junctional bases match TRBD2. Material for sequencing was blood. The source of this sequence is a girl aged 2-15 years in good health. The CDR3 sequence is CASSLERLRGAKETQYF. The base sequence is TGTGCCAGCAGCTTAGAGAGATTGCGGGGGGCTAAAGAGACCCAGTACTTC.